Each of the 20 T cell receptor beta chains below was sequenced from the same sample in a study of cytomegalovirus exposure and HLA in healthy donors. 13 Jbeta primers and 60 Vbeta primers were used for the PCR. Assay: immunoSEQ multiplex PCR; the TCRdb copy retains only in-frame clones and omits some. The data hold approximately 32,000 clones, with 65% to 90% observed a single time. The sequencing sample was made of PBMCs. These receptors came from a woman aged 18-35 years in good health and CMV-seronegative.

The chain employs TRBV19 and TRBJ2-3; TRBD2 matches at 12 bases. Germline CDR1 is LNHDA and CDR2 is SQIVND (reference sequence). The ends lost 3 bases at V and 4 bases at J; junction bases unmatched: 2. The CDR3 extends over 15 amino acids. CDR3 nucleotide sequence: TGTGCCAGTAGTATGTCTAGCGGGGGGGCAGATACGCAGTATTTT. Its protein is CASSMSSGGADTQYF.

The chain combines TRBV4-3 with TRBJ1-1; tentative D call: TRBD1 (6 bases). The CDR3 is 15 residues long. V was pared by 1 base and J by 5 bases, with 14 bases between. The germline V gene encodes CDR1 LGHNA and CDR2 YSLEER. The CDR3 DNA reads TGCGCCAGCAGCCAAGGGAATTTTGGGACAACTGAAGCTTTCTTT. Protein: CASSQGNFGTTEAFF.

The sample holds one count of this clone. V and J are TRBV6-5 and TRBJ2-3, with D possibly matching TRBD1 (5 bases). The germline V gene has CDR1 MNHEY and CDR2 SVGAGI. V gave up 6 bases and J gave up 2 bases, with 12 bases separating them. The length of the CDR3 is 14 residues. In DNA form, the CDR3 reads TGTGCCAGCAGCATGGCAGGGTACACAGATACGCAGTATTTT. Amino acid sequence: CASSMAGYTDTQYF.

The chain is built from TRBV4-1 and TRBJ2-7; 7 bases agree with TRBD1. With 2 bases clipped from V and 1 base from J, the junction kept 11 bases outside the gene matches. Germline assignment: CDR1 MGHRA and CDR2 YSYEKL. The CDR3 sequence is 17 residues long. The CDR3 reads CASSQPGQRIRSYEQYF. In DNA, the CDR3 is TGCGCCAGCAGCCAACCGGGACAGAGAATAAGGTCCTACGAGCAGTACTTC.

The DNA for the CDR3 is TGCGCCAGCAGCCAACAGGGGCTAGGGGGCGGGACAGATACGCAGTATTTT. It encodes CASSQQGLGGGTDTQYF. The genes are TRBV4-1 and TRBJ2-3, with TRBD1 identical over 7 bases. The CDR3 has 17 amino acids. The J segment lost 3 bases and the V segment lost 2 bases, leaving 11 bases of the junction unmatched. Germline CDR1 and CDR2: MGHRA and YSYEKL.

The rearrangement uses TRBV5-1 and TRBJ2-1; no reliable D call. Trimming removed 2 bases at V and 0 bases at J, with 9 bases between. The CDR3 is 15 amino acids. Germline V lookup: CDR1 SGHRS, CDR2 YFSETQ. The CDR3 spells CASSFTESSYNEQFF. The DNA of the CDR3 is TGCGCCAGCAGCTTTACAGAGAGCTCCTACAATGAGCAGTTCTTC.

The chain links TRBV19 to TRBJ1-5; D remains unclear. Trimming left V 3 bases short and J 6 bases short, with 9 bases between. CDR1 is LNHDA, CDR2 SQIVND, per germline (reference sequence). The CDR3 loop spans 13 amino acids. The DNA for the CDR3 is TGTGCCAGTAGTATGACGGGGATTCAGCCCCAGCATTTT. This gives the protein CASSMTGIQPQHF.

This rearrangement joins TRBV7-2 to TRBJ2-3; D may be TRBD2 (5 bases). The CDR3 extends over 16 amino acids. The germline CDR1 and CDR2 sequences are SGHTA and FQGNSA. Trimming took 5 bases from V and 1 from J, leaving 16 bases between them. The CDR3 coding sequence is TGTGCCAGCAGCCCGTCTGAGGGAACCCGCACAGATACGCAGTATTTT. Amino acids: CASSPSEGTRTDTQYF.

J is TRBJ2-5 and V is TRBV28; TRBD1 is a possible D gene (5 bases). V lost 2 bases and J 0 bases, leaving 7 bases between the germline ends. The CDR3 extends over 14 amino acids. Germline loops: CDR1 MDHEN, CDR2 SYDVKM. The CDR3 sequence is CASSLQGYQETQYF. The CDR3 nucleotides are TGTGCCAGCAGTTTACAGGGTTACCAAGAGACCCAGTACTTC. The variable domain in full, with the rest retrieved from reference TRBV28 and TRBJ2-5, is DVKVTQSSRYLVKRTGEKVFLECVQDMDHENMFWYRQDPGLGLRLIYFSYDVKMKEKGDIPEGYSVSREKKERFSLILESASTNQTSMYLCASSLQGYQETQYFGPGTRLLVL.

The chain joins TRBV7-2 to TRBJ2-5; 7 positions agree with TRBD2. V gave up 2 bases and J gave up 2 bases; unmatched junction bases: 8. The germline V gene encodes CDR1 SGHTA and CDR2 FQGNSA. This CDR3 has 16 residues. The CDR3 loop is CASSLHGGRNQETQYF. CDR3 in DNA: TGTGCCAGCAGCTTACATGGCGGGAGAAATCAAGAGACCCAGTACTTC.

J is TRBJ2-7 and V is TRBV28; tentative D call: TRBD2 (5 bases). The V gene lost 7 bases and the J gene lost 5 bases, with 15 bases spanning the gap. CDR3 size: 13 residues. The germline CDR1 and CDR2 sequences are MDHEN and SYDVKM. CDR3 bases: TGTGCCAGCAAGGTCAGACTACAAGACGAGCAGTACTTC. The encoded protein is CASKVRLQDEQYF.

This sequence joins TRBV4-2 and TRBJ2-3; D possibly corresponds to TRBD2 (5 bases). This CDR3 has 17 amino acids. Deletions cut 0 bases from V and 2 bases from J, with 15 bases between. The germline V gene encodes CDR1 LGHNA and CDR2 YNFKEQ. The CDR3 DNA sequence: TGTGCCAGCAGCCAAGAGGCAACGGGATACCCCACAGATACGCAGTATTTT. This gives the protein CASSQEATGYPTDTQYF.

The gene calls are TRBV5-4 and TRBJ2-1; tentative D call: TRBD2 (6 bases). CDR3 size: 15 residues. The ends were cut back, 0 bases at V and 8 bases at J, with 15 bases in the middle. CDR1 and CDR2 from the germline V gene are SGHNT and YYREEE (reference sequence). This CDR3 is CASSLVGPGVDEQFF. The CDR3, as DNA: TGTGCCAGCAGCTTGGTAGGGCCGGGGGTGGATGAGCAGTTCTTC.

The rearrangement joins TRBV30 to TRBJ2-5; no clear D. V lost 3 bases and J lost 3, with 5 bases in between. The CDR3 is 11 residues long. The germline CDR1 and CDR2 sequences are GTSNPN and SVGIG (reference sequence). CDR3 protein: CAWSPKETQYF. In DNA, the CDR3 is TGTGCCTGGAGCCCTAAAGAGACCCAGTACTTC.

There are a few counts of this clone. The chain combines TRBV5-1 with TRBJ1-6; 8 bases agree with TRBD1. The CDR3 runs to 14 residues. CDR1 is SGHRS and CDR2 is YFSETQ in the germline V gene. Trimming at V came to 5 bases and at J to 7 bases, leaving 5 bases not matched to a gene. The CDR3 DNA follows: TGCGCCAGCAGTCGGACAGGGAGGAATTCACCCCTCCACTTT. It encodes CASSRTGRNSPLHF.

This clone was observed a handful of times. The V call is TRBV6-5, the J call TRBJ1-2; 9 bases are shared with TRBD1. CDR3 length equals 14 residues. CDR1 is MNHEY, CDR2 SVGAGI, per germline. V shed 5 bases and J 0 bases; nucleotides not matched to a gene: 1. DNA for the CDR3: TGTGCCAGCAGTCGACAGGGGGCTAACTATGGCTACACCTTC. It is translated as CASSRQGANYGYTF.

The rearrangement links TRBV29-1 to TRBJ1-1, with 9 bases identical to TRBD1. Germline V gene sequence: CDR1 SQVTM, CDR2 ANQGSEA. V shed 3 bases and J 2 bases; nucleotides not matched to a gene: 4. This CDR3 is 14 amino acids long. CDR3 amino acids: CSVDPGQGNTEAFF. The CDR3 region has the DNA TGCAGCGTTGACCCGGGACAGGGAAACACTGAAGCTTTCTTT. Complete variable domain (other parts from reference TRBV29-1 and TRBJ1-1): SAVISQKPSRDICQRGTSLTIQCQVDSQVTMMFWYRQQPGQSLTLIATANQGSEATYESGFVIDKFPISRPNLTFSTLTVSNMSPEDSSIYLCSVDPGQGNTEAFFGQGTRLTVV.

The DNA for the CDR3 is TGTGCCAGCAGGGACTACCGCACCGGGGAGCTGTTTTTT. Its translation is CASRDYRTGELFF. The genes are TRBV9 and TRBJ2-2, with a weak D call TRBD2 (6 bases). V lost 5 bases, J lost 4 bases, and 9 bases lay in between. The CDR3 loop spans 13 amino acids. Germline V gene sequence: CDR1 SGDLS, CDR2 YYNGEE.

The chain joins TRBV11-2 to TRBJ2-2; 8 nucleotides agree with TRBD1. Germline CDR1 SGHAT, CDR2 FQNNGV. The CDR3 consists of 15 residues. The V and J ends lost 2 bases and 5 bases, in that order; junction bases with no gene match: 4. In nucleotides, the CDR3 is TGTGCCAGCAGCTTACCAGGGGGCCGGACCGGGGAGCTGTTTTTT. It codes for CASSLPGGRTGELFF.

This chain joins TRBV6-6 and TRBJ2-7; the D gene is possibly TRBD1 (5 bases). This CDR3 is built from 11 residues. Germline lookup yields CDR1 MNHNY and CDR2 SVGAGI (reference sequence). The ends were cut back, 7 bases at V and 3 bases at J, with 7 bases in the middle. CDR3 sequence (DNA): TGTGCCAGCACAGGGAACTACGAGCAGTACTTC. This gives the protein CASTGNYEQYF.